These 13 T cell receptor beta chains originate from one sample sequenced in a study of T-cell memory formation after mild COVID-19. TCRdb re-analysed the 5' RACE reads in MiXCR, keeping a single row per CDR3 protein. The repertoire holds around 220,000 distinct CDR3 sequences, with around 15% as singletons. Material for sequencing was PBMCs or a T cell subset sorted from them (not recorded which). These receptors all stem from a man aged 18 to 29 who had mild COVID-19 (a few samples of this study predate the infection). Cell type and time point are not known.

CDR3 sequence (DNA): TGCGCCAGCAGCCCCTACCGGGACAGTAATGAAAAACTGTTTTTT. It is translated as CASSPYRDSNEKLFF. The chain is built from TRBV4-1 and TRBJ1-4; 7 positions match TRBD1. Looked up from germline, CDR1 is MGHRA and CDR2 is YSYEKL. This CDR3 spans 15 amino acids. V lost 4 bases, J lost 4 bases, and 6 bases stayed unmatched.

The CDR3 loop is CASSPRPITDTQYF. CDR3 nucleotide sequence: TGTGCCAGCAGCCCCCGTCCAATCACAGATACGCAGTATTTT. The V gene is TRBV7-9, the J gene TRBJ2-3, with no clear D. Germline CDR1 reads SEHNR; CDR2 reads FQNEAQ (reference sequence). This CDR3 spans 14 amino acids. V was trimmed by 5 bases and J by 2 bases, leaving 11 bases between them.

The rearrangement uses TRBV7-2 and TRBJ1-6, with 8 bases aligning to TRBD1. The V gene's germline CDR1 is SGHTA and CDR2 FQGNSA. The ends lost 8 bases at V and 7 bases at J; junction bases unmatched: 10. The CDR3 has 15 amino acids. CDR3 in amino acids: CASGIQGARNSPLHF. The CDR3 DNA is TGTGCCAGCGGCATTCAGGGGGCGAGGAATTCACCCCTCCACTTT.

The gene calls are TRBV7-6 and TRBJ2-5, with D tentatively TRBD1 or TRBD2 (7 bases each). Per germline, CDR1 SGHVS and CDR2 FNYEAQ. The CDR3 runs 13 residues. Trimming left V 6 bases short and J 5 bases short, with 13 bases between. The CDR3 is CASSQGGKETQYF. CDR3 nucleotides: TGTGCCAGCAGTCAGGGGGGGAAGGAGACCCAGTACTTC.

This clonotype was found many times. This chain joins TRBV5-5 and TRBJ2-3; TRBD1 might be the D (5 bases). CDR1 SGHKS and CDR2 YYEKEE come from the germline V gene (reference sequence). CDR3 length equals 16 residues. The V gene lost 5 bases and the J gene lost 4 bases, with 20 bases spanning the gap. In DNA form, the CDR3 reads TGTGCCAGCAGGAGCCGTAACAGGCTCTTACCAGATACGCAGTATTTT. Its translation is CASRSRNRLLPDTQYF. Looking up the rest from reference TRBV5-5 and TRBJ2-3 gives the full variable domain: DAGVTQSPTHLIKTRGQQVTLRCSPISGHKSVSWYQQVLGQGPQFIFQYYEKEERGRGNFPDRFSARQFPNYSSELNVNALLLGDSALYLCASRSRNRLLPDTQYFGPGTRLTVL.

The chain joins TRBV4-3 to TRBJ2-3, with TRBD2 identical over 12 bases. Trimming took 0 bases from V and 11 from J; bases not matched to a gene: 9. Germline CDR1 LGHNA, CDR2 YSLEER. This CDR3 has 16 residues. CDR3 residues: CASSQDLSSGGDKQYF. CDR3 coding DNA: TGCGCCAGCAGCCAAGATTTGTCTAGCGGGGGGGACAAGCAGTATTTT.

The rearrangement uses TRBV7-8 and TRBJ2-2, with D possibly TRBD1 on 5 matching bases. Germline V gives CDR1 SGHVS, CDR2 FQNEAQ. This CDR3 is 16 amino acids long. The V and J ends lost 5 bases and 4 bases respectively, with 17 bases between them. CDR3 bases: TGTGCCAGCAGCCCCCACTCCACAGGAGCCACCGGGGAGCTGTTTTTT. Translating gives CASSPHSTGATGELFF. The full variable domain, in which reference TRBV7-8 and TRBJ2-2 provide the parts outside the CDR3, is GAGVSQSPRYKVAKRGQDVALRCDPISGHVSLFWYQQALGQGPEFLTYFQNEAQLDKSGLPSDRFFAERPEGSVSTLKIQRTQQEDSAVYLCASSPHSTGATGELFFGEGSRLTVL.

This clonotype was seen a few times. The chain has TRBV28 and TRBJ2-3, with D perhaps TRBD1 (6 bases). The V end was cut by 6 bases, the J end by 1 base, with 11 bases between. CDR1 is MDHEN, CDR2 SYDVKM, per germline. The CDR3 totals 14 residues. The CDR3 DNA reads TGTGCCAGCAGACCCACAGGGCGCACAGATACGCAGTATTTT. Protein product: CASRPTGRTDTQYF.

V and J are TRBV6-2 or TRBV6-3 and TRBJ2-2; 7 positions agree with TRBD2. The germline V gene has CDR1 MNHEY and CDR2 SVGEGT. The V gene end was trimmed by 0 bases and the J gene end by 6 bases; junction bases not matched to a gene: 4. The CDR3 totals 15 residues. This chain's CDR3 is CASSYSAGRAGELFF. Here the CDR3 DNA reads TGTGCCAGCAGTTACTCGGCAGGGAGGGCCGGGGAGCTGTTTTTT.

In DNA form, the CDR3 reads TGCAGTGCTAGGGCCGGGACAGGGGCTGGAAACACCATATATTTT. It codes for CSARAGTGAGNTIYF. The chain carries TRBV20-1 and TRBJ1-3; 10 positions match TRBD1. This CDR3 comprises 15 residues. The germline CDR1 and CDR2 sequences are DFQATT and SNEGSKA (reference sequence). The V segment lost 3 bases and the J segment 2 bases; nucleotides outside the gene matches: 4.

The chain is built from TRBV6-1 and TRBJ2-7; 8 bases map to TRBD1. Germline V CDR1 and CDR2: MNHNS, SASEGT. The CDR3 consists of 15 residues. The V gene end was trimmed by 6 bases and the J gene end by 1 base; junction bases not matched to a gene: 8. The CDR3 nucleotides read TGTGCCAGCAGCTCAGGACAGGGAAGATCCTACGAGCAGTACGTC. This encodes CASSSGQGRSYEQYV.

This clonotype was detected a few times. The chain has TRBV20-1 and TRBJ2-5; D not resolved. The length of the CDR3 is 13 residues. Germline assignment: CDR1 DFQATT and CDR2 SNEGSKA (reference sequence). V lost 3 bases and J lost 1, with 9 bases in between. CDR3 sequence (DNA): TGCAGTGCTAGTCTGCCATCCCAAGAGACCCAGTACTTC. Protein product: CSASLPSQETQYF.

J is TRBJ2-6 and V is TRBV15; D call uncertain. V dropped 6 bases and J dropped 4 bases, with 4 bases sitting between them. There are 12 residues in the CDR3. Germline V gene data show CDR1 as LNHNV and CDR2 as YYDKDF (reference sequence). The DNA for the CDR3 is TGTGCCACCAGGTCCGGGGCCAACGTCCTGACTTTC. Its protein product is CATRSGANVLTF. Full variable domain (rest looked up from reference TRBV15 and TRBJ2-6): DAMVIQNPRYQVTQFGKPVTLSCSQTLNHNVMYWYQQKSSQAPKLLFHYYDKDFNNEADTPDNFQSRRPNTSFCFLDIRSPGLGDTAMYLCATRSGANVLTFGAGSRLTVL.